This TCR beta chain was sequenced in a study of T cells expressing NK-cell markers. Study details: Sorted T-cell subsets CD3+CD56+NKG2C+, CD3+CD56+NKG2C- and CD3+CD56-NKG2C+ were TCR beta-sequenced. In the group of eight sequenced donors, seven were HCMV-seropositive and one was seronegative.

Worth noting for this clonotype: Antigen: not known.

The CDR3 contains 13 residues. Germline V gene sequence: CDR1 SGHKS, CDR2 YYEKEE (reference sequence). Overall study findings and caveats: These clonotypes also led the CD3+CD56-NKG2C+ fraction in several donors. A range of about 1.0-7.5% of CD8+ T cells consisted of dominant NKG2C+ clonotypes in several donors.

Reprocessing the 5' RACE reads, TCRdb reports a single entry for every CDR3 protein and omits DNA. The listing records about 260,000 distinct CDR3 sequences. The TCR sequence derives from a woman aged 18 to 75 in good health. V gene TRBV5-5 combines with J gene TRBJ2-3. Sequenced: blood T cells: a sorted CD56 or NKG2C T cell subset, CD4+ or CD8+ T cells, or bulk PBMC T cells (not recorded which). The CDR3 here is CASRTASTDTQYF.